These 8 T cell receptor beta chains were sequenced from one sample in a study of T cells in Graves' hyperthyroidism and ophthalmopathy. What was amplified from RNA transcripts were TCR beta CDR3 regions. Using the HTBI primer set, a first-round RT-PCR was run on the TCR CDR3. TCRdb called the multiplex PCR reads again in MiXCR, with one record for every CDR3 protein. The sample contains 380,000 or so distinct CDR3 sequences, approximately 15% of which appear only once. Sequencing was performed on blood. These receptors all come from a man in his thirties or forties with Graves' hyperthyroidism that later progressed to Graves' ophthalmopathy.

This clonotype appeared many times. V gene TRBV28 combines with J gene TRBJ2-7; D might be TRBD1 or TRBD2, each matching 7 bases. The CDR3 is 14 residues long. Per germline, CDR1 MDHEN and CDR2 SYDVKM. V lost 6 bases, J lost 6 bases, and 18 bases lay in between. CDR3 sequence reads: CASRGGTEVAEQYF. CDR3 bases: TGTGCCAGCAGGGGAGGGACAGAGGTTGCCGAGCAGTACTTC.

At least ten counts were recorded for this clonotype. CDR3 loop: CASRDGWVGETQYF. DNA for the CDR3: TGTGCCAGCAGAGATGGGTGGGTCGGGGAGACCCAGTACTTC. The J gene is TRBJ2-5, the V gene TRBV6-1, with D unresolved. V was pared by 6 bases and J by 5 bases, with 16 bases between. The CDR3 runs to 14 residues. Germline V CDR1 and CDR2: MNHNS, SASEGT.

This clonotype was recorded at least ten times. The chain is built from TRBV11-2 and TRBJ1-2, with TRBD1 identical over 8 bases. Germline CDR1 reads SGHAT; CDR2 reads FQNNGV. Trimming cost V 6 bases and J 0 bases; bases outside gene matches: 9. This CDR3 is built from 16 residues. The CDR3 bases are TGTGCCAGCAGTCAGGGACAGGTGTTTACTAACTATGGCTACACCTTC. Translated: CASSQGQVFTNYGYTF.

This clonotype has a count of ten or more. This chain links TRBV20-1 with TRBJ2-7; D might be TRBD1 (5 bases). Germline lookup yields CDR1 DFQATT and CDR2 SNEGSKA (reference sequence). This CDR3 contains 12 residues. CDR3: CSALGAGYEQYF. CDR3 bases: TGCAGCGCCTTAGGGGCCGGCTACGAGCAGTACTTC.

This clonotype was recorded at least ten times. The chain couples TRBV15 to TRBJ1-2; the match to TRBD1 covers 9 bases. The V and J ends lost 0 bases and 8 bases, in that order; junction bases with no gene match: 13. The germline gives CDR1 LNHNV, CDR2 YYDKDF (reference sequence). The CDR3 extends over 17 amino acids. DNA of the CDR3: TGTGCCACCAGCAGAGATGGGGGACAGGGAGCTTTCATAGGCTACACCTTC. Translation gives CATSRDGGQGAFIGYTF. Variable domain in full (rest from reference TRBV15 and TRBJ1-2): DAMVIQNPRYQVTQFGKPVTLSCSQTLNHNVMYWYQQKSSQAPKLLFHYYDKDFNNEADTPDNFQSRRPNTSFCFLDIRSPGLGDTAMYLCATSRDGGQGAFIGYTFGSGTRLTVV.

This clonotype was seen a handful of times. The chain employs TRBV27 and TRBJ1-4, with a tentative D call TRBD1 (6 bases). Germline V CDR1 and CDR2: MNHEY, SMNVEV (reference sequence). V lost 6 bases and J 8 bases, leaving 19 bases between the germline ends. The CDR3 sequence is 15 residues long. CDR3 region: CASSTGRAPQEKLFF. The CDR3 region has the DNA TGTGCCAGCAGCACAGGGAGGGCTCCCCAGGAAAAACTGTTTTTT.

This clonotype appeared a few times. V is TRBV20-1 and J is TRBJ2-5, with D possibly matching TRBD1 (5 bases). Germline V gene data show CDR1 as DFQATT and CDR2 as SNEGSKA (reference sequence). V gave up 1 base and J gave up 13 bases, with 19 bases separating them. The CDR3 has 13 amino acids. CDR3 region: CSARALGALVVYF. In DNA, the CDR3 is TGCAGTGCTAGAGCCCTAGGGGCTCTGGTGGTGTACTTC.

This clonotype was observed once. This may arise from a read error, as a much more abundant clone is one base away. This chain uses TRBV6-1 with TRBJ1-5; D not certain. The CDR3 has 13 amino acids. Germline loops: CDR1 MNHNS, CDR2 SASEGT. Trimming cost V 3 bases and J 4 bases, with 7 bases left between them. In nucleotides, the CDR3 is TGTGCCAGCAGTGAGAGGCGGAATCAGCCCCAGCATTTT. Its translation is CASSERRNQPQHF.